These 3 T cell receptor beta chains were all obtained from the same sample, sequenced in a study of blood T cell repertoires in COVID-19. Measured with immunoSEQ multiplex PCR; TCRdb has only the in-frame clones, and not every one. The sample includes under 200,000 clones, 80% to 90% of them seen just once. The sequencing input was peripheral blood. The receptors shown here come from a man in his sixties with acute or convalescent COVID-19.

The count of this clone is one. The chain couples TRBV7-9 to TRBJ1-2, with 7 positions matching TRBD1. The V and J ends lost 2 bases and 8 bases, in that order; junction bases with no gene match: 11. Germline V lookup: CDR1 SEHNR, CDR2 FQNEAQ (reference sequence). The CDR3 is 15 residues long. CDR3 in amino acids: CASSLLQTRGAGYTF. CDR3 DNA: TGTGCCAGCAGCTTACTCCAAACCAGGGGGGCCGGCTACACCTTC.

This clone appeared a single time. The rearrangement links TRBV29-1 to TRBJ1-5; TRBD1 aligns across 7 bases. The CDR3 loop spans 12 amino acids. Germline V gene lookup returns CDR1 SQVTM and CDR2 ANQGSEA. The V gene end was trimmed by 7 bases and the J gene end by 3 bases; junction bases not matched to a gene: 3. The DNA of the CDR3 is TGCAGCGCAGGACAGGACAATCAGCCCCAGCATTTT. Protein product: CSAGQDNQPQHF.

This clone was picked up one time. The V gene is TRBV3-1 (or the pseudogene TRBV3-2), the J gene TRBJ1-6; TRBD1 aligns across 7 bases. Germline V gene sequence: CDR1 LGHDT, CDR2 YNNKEL (reference sequence). The CDR3 length is 13 residues. After removal of 4 bases from V and 11 bases from J, the junction contained 5 bases not matched to a gene. CDR3 coding DNA: TGTGCCAGCAGCCTAGGGGGCGGGACACCCCTCCACTTT. Protein: CASSLGGGTPLHF.